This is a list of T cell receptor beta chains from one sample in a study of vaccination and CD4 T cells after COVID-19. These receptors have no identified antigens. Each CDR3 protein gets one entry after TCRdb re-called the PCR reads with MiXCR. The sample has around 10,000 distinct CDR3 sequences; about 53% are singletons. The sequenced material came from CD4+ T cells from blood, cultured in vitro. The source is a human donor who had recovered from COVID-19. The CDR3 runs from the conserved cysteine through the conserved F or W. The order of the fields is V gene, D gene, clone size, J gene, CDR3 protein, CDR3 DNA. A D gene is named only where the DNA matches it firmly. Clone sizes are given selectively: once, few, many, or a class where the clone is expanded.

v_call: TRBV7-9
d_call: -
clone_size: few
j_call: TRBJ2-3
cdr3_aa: CASSSTVAGDTQYF
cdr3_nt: TGTGCCAGCAGCTCTACCGTCGCCGGAGATACGCAGTATTTT

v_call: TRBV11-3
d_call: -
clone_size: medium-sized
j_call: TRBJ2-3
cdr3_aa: CASSPESSTDTQYF
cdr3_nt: TGTGCCAGCAGCCCAGAGTCTAGCACAGATACGCAGTATTTT

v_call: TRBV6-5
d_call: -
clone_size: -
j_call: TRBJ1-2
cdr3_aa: CASSSVTGSYGYTF
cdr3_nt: TGTGCCAGCAGTTCCGTTACAGGTTCCTATGGCTACACCTTC

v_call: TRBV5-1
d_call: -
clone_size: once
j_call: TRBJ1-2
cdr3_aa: CASSPSGRDGYTF
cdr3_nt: TGCGCCAGCAGCCCGAGCGGCAGGGATGGCTACACCTTC

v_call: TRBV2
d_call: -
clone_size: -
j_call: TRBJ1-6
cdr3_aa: CASRETDSPLHF
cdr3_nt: TGTGCCAGCAGGGAAACGGATTCACCCCTCCACTTT

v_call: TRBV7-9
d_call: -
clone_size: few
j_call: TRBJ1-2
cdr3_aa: CASSSNYGYTF
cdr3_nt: TGTGCCAGCAGCTCTAACTATGGCTACACCTTC

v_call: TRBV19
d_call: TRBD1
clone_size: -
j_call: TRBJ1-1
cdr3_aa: CASSTDRGGNTEAFF
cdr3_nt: TGTGCCAGTAGTACTGACAGGGGGGGGAACACTGAAGCTTTCTTT

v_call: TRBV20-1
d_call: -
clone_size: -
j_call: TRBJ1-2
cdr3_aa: CSARAGANYGYTF
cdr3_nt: TGCAGTGCCCGGGCGGGGGCTAACTATGGCTACACCTTC

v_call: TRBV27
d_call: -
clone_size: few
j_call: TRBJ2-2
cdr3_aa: CASSRVQGNTGELFF
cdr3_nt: TGTGCCAGCAGTAGGGTCCAGGGGAACACCGGGGAGCTGTTTTTT

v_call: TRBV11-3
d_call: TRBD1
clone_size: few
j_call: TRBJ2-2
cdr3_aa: CASSPGTGGAGELFF
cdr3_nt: TGTGCCAGCAGCCCCGGGACAGGGGGTGCCGGGGAGCTGTTTTTT

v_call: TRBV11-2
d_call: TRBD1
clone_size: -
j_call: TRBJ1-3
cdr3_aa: CASSLTSRGTRSGNTIYF
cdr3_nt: TGTGCCAGCAGCCTAACCTCCAGGGGGACTAGGTCTGGAAACACCATATATTTT

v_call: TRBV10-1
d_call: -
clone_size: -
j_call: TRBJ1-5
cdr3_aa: CASSESGNQPQHF
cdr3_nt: TGCGCCAGCAGTGAATCAGGGAATCAGCCCCAGCATTTT

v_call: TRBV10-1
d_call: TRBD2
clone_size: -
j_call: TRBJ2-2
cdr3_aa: CASQTGTSGTGELFF
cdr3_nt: TGCGCCAGCCAAACCGGGACTAGCGGGACCGGGGAGCTGTTTTTT

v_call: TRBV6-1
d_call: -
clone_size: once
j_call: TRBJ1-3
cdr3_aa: CASSEHFSGNTIYF
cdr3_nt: TGTGCCAGCAGTGAACATTTCTCTGGAAACACCATATATTTT

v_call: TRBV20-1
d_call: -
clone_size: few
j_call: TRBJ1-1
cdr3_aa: CSASGGNTEAFF
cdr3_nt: TGCAGTGCTAGTGGAGGGAACACTGAAGCTTTCTTT

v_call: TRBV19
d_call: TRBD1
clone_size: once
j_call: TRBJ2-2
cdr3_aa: CASNAPGQRTGELFF
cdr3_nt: TGTGCCAGTAACGCACCGGGACAGAGAACCGGGGAGCTGTTTTTT

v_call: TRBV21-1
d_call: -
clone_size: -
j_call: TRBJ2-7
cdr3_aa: CASPWCCSYEQYF
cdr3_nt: TGTGCCAGCCCCTGGTGTTGCTCCTACGAGCAGTACTTC

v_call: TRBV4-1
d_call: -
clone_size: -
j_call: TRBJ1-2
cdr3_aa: CASSQGDGYTF
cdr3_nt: TGCGCCAGCAGCCAAGGAGATGGCTACACCTTC

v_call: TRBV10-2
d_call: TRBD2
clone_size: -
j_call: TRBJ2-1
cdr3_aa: CASLHLKTSPPYNEQFF
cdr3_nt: TGCGCCAGCCTCCACTTAAAGACTAGCCCGCCCTACAATGAGCAGTTCTTC

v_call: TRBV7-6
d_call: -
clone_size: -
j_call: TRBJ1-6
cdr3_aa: CASSSLGVGNSPLHF
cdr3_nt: TGTGCCAGCAGCTCGTTAGGGGTAGGGAATTCACCCCTCCACTTT

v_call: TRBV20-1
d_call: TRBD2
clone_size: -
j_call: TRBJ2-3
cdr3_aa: CSAGTSGVRTDTQYF
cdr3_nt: TGCAGTGCCGGGACTAGCGGGGTTCGCACAGATACGCAGTATTTT

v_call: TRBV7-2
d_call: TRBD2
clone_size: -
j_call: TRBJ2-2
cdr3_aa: CASSEGGLAWNTGELFF
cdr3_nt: TGTGCCAGCAGCGAAGGGGGACTAGCGTGGAACACCGGGGAGCTGTTTTTT

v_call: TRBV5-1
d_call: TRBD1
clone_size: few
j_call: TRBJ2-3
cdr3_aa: CASSLGQGSDTQYF
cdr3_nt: TGCGCCAGCAGCTTGGGACAGGGCTCCGATACGCAGTATTTT

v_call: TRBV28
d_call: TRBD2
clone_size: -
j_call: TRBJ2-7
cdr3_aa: CASRASGSSYEQYF
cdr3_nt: TGTGCCAGCAGAGCTAGCGGGTCCTCCTACGAGCAGTACTTC

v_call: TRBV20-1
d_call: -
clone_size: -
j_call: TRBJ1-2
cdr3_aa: CSAQKGVFSGYTF
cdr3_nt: TGCAGTGCTCAAAAGGGGGTCTTCAGTGGCTACACCTTC

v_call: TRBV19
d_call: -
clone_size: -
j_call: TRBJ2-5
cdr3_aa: CASNFGQGALETQCF
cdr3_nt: -

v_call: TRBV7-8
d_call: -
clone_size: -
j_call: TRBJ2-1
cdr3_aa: CASSLGPKEQFF
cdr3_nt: TGTGCCAGCAGCTTAGGACCAAAGGAGCAGTTCTTC

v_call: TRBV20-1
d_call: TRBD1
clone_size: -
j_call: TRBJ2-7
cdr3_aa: CSANYRGAKYF
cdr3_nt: TGCAGTGCTAATTACAGGGGAGCTAAGTACTTC

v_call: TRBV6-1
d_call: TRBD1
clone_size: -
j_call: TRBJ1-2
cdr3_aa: CASSLETGGWGYTF
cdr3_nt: TGTGCCAGCAGCCTAGAGACAGGGGGCTGGGGCTACACCTTC

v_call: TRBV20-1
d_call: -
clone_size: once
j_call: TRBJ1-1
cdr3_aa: CSVSQQNTEAFF
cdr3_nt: TGCAGTGTTTCACAGCAGAACACTGAAGCTTTCTTT

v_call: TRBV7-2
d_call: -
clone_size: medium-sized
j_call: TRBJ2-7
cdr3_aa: CASSLTAAYEQYF
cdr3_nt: TGTGCCAGCAGCTTAACAGCTGCCTACGAGCAGTACTTC

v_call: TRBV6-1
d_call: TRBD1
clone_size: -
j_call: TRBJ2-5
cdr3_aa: CASSSGVTGGEYF
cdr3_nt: TGTGCCAGCAGCTCGGGGGTCACAGGGGGCGAGTACTTC

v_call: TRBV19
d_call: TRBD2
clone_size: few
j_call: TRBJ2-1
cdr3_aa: CASSSFGGGRAGSEQFF
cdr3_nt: TGTGCCAGTAGTTCCTTCGGAGGCGGGAGGGCCGGTAGTGAGCAGTTCTTC

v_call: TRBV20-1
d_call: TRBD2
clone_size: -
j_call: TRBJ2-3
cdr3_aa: CSAFLVGGGGFNTDTQYF
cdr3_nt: TGCAGTGCTTTCTTAGTTGGGGGCGGGGGGTTTAACACAGATACGCAGTATTTT

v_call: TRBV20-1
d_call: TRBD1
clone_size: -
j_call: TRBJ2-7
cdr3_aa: CSARRDRVGEQYF
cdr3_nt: TGCAGTGCCCGACGAGACAGGGTTGGAGAGCAGTACTTC

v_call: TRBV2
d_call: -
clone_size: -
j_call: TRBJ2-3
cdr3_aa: CASSEQGYTDTQYF
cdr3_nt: TGTGCCAGCAGTGAACAGGGGTACACAGATACGCAGTATTTT

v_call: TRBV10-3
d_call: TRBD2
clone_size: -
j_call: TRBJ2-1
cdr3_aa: CATKGTSGRPRNEQFF
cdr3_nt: TGTGCCACCAAAGGGACTAGCGGGAGGCCGCGCAATGAGCAGTTCTTC

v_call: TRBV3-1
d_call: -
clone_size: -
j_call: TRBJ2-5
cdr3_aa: CASSPRQYQETQYF
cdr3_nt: TGTGCCAGCAGCCCCCGACAGTACCAAGAGACCCAGTACTTC

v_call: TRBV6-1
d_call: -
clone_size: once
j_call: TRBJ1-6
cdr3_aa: CASSEVGGSSYNSPLHF
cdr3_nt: TGTGCCAGCAGTGAAGTTGGGGGAAGCTCCTATAATTCACCCCTCCACTTT

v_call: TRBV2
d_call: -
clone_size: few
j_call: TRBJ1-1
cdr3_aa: CASSEEAVATEAFF
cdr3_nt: TGTGCCAGCAGTGAAGAGGCAGTTGCCACTGAAGCTTTCTTT

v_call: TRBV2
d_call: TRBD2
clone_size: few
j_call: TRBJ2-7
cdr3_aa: CASSRTSGRYEQYF
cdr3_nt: TGTGCCAGCAGTCGGACTAGCGGGAGGTACGAGCAGTACTTC

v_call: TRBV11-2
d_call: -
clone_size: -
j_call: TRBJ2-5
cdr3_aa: CASSLWATETQYF
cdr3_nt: TGTGCCAGCAGCTTGTGGGCAACGGAGACCCAGTACTTC

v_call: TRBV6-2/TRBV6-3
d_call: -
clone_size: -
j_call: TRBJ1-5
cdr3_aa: CALGSQENQPQHF
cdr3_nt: TGTGCCCTAGGCAGCCAGGAGAATCAGCCCCAGCATTTT

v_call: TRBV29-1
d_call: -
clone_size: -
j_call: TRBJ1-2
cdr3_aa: CSVEVGVAF
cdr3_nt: TGCAGCGTTGAAGTTGGAGTGGCCTTC

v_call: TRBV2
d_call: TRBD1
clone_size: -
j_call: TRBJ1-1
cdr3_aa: CASRDDRGIEAFF
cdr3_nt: TGTGCCAGCAGAGACGACAGGGGAATTGAAGCTTTCTTT

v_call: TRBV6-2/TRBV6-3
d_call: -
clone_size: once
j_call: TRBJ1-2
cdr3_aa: CASSYGNYGYTF
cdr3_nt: TGTGCCAGCAGTTACGGTAACTATGGCTACACCTTC

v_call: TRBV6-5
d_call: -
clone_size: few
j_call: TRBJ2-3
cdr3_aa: CASSYSIDTQYF
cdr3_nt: TGTGCCAGCAGTTACTCGATAGATACGCAGTATTTT

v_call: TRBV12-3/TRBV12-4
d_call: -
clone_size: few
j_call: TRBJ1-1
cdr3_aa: CASSLSRNTEAFF
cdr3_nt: TGTGCCAGCAGTTTGAGTAGGAACACTGAAGCTTTCTTT

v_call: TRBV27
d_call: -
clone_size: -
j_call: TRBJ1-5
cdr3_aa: CASSPTGPPQPQHF
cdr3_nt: TGTGCCAGCAGTCCAACAGGGCCCCCTCAGCCCCAGCATTTT

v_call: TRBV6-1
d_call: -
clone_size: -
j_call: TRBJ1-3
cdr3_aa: CASSPGLYSGNTIYF
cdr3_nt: TGTGCCAGCAGTCCGGGACTCTACTCTGGAAACACCATATATTTT

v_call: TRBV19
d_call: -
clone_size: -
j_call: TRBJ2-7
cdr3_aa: CASSIRVSYEQYF
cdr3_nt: TGTGCCAGTAGTATAAGGGTCAGCTACGAGCAGTACTTC

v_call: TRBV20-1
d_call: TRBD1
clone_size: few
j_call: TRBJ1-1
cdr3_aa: CSASPGTGGTEAFF
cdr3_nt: TGCAGTGCTAGCCCCGGGACAGGAGGGACTGAAGCTTTCTTT

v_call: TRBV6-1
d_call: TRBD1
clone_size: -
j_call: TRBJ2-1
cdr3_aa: CASSEFEGANEQFF
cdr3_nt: TGTGCCAGCAGTGAATTCGAGGGGGCCAATGAGCAGTTCTTC

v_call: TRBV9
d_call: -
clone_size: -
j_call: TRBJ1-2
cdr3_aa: CASSVGADQRGYTF
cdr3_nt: TGTGCCAGCAGCGTAGGGGCAGATCAACGTGGCTACACCTTC

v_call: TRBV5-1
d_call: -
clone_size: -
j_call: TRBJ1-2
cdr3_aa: CASSLARASKNYGYTF
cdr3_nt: TGCGCCAGCAGCTTGGCCCGGGCCAGCAAAAACTATGGCTACACCTTC

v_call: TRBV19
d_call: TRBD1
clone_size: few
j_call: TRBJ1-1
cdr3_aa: CASRGTGDYTEAFF
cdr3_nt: TGTGCCAGTCGGGGGACAGGGGACTACACTGAAGCTTTCTTT

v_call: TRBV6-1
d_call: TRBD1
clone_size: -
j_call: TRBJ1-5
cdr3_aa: CASDRDSNQPQHF
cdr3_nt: TGTGCCAGTGACAGGGATAGCAATCAGCCCCAGCATTTT

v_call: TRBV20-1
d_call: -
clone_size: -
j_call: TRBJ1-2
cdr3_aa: CSARPDGYTF
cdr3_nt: TGCAGTGCTAGACCCGACGGCTACACCTTC

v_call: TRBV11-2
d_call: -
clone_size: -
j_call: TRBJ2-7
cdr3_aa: CASSPFQNEQYF
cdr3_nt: TGTGCCAGCAGCCCCTTCCAGAACGAGCAGTACTTC